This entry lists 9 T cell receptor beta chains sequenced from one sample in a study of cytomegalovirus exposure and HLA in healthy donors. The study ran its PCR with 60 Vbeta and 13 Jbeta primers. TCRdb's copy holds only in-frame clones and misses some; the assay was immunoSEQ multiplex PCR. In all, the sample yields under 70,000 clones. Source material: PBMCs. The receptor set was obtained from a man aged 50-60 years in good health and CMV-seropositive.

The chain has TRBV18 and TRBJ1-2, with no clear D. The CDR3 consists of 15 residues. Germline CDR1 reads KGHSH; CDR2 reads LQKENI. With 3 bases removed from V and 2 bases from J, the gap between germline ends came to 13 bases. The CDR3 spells CASSPVTGVNYGYTF. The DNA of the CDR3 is TGTGCCAGCTCACCTGTTACTGGAGTAAACTATGGCTACACCTTC.

The CDR3 DNA sequence: TGTGCCAGCAGCCGTCAGGGGGACACCAACTACGAGCAGTACTTC. Translated, it gives CASSRQGDTNYEQYF. The V call is TRBV7-2, the J call TRBJ2-7, with TRBD1 matching over 7 bases. Germline V gene lookup returns CDR1 SGHTA and CDR2 FQGNSA. V lost 5 bases to trimming and J lost 3 bases; unmatched junction nucleotides: 10. This CDR3 is 15 amino acids long.

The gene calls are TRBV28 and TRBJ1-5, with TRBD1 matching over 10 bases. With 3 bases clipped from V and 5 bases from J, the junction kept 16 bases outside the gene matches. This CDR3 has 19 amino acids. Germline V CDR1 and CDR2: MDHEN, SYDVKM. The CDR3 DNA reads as TGTGCCAGCAGTTTCAGGCGGGACAGGGGAAAGAATGTTGATCAGCCCCAGCATTTT. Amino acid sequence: CASSFRRDRGKNVDQPQHF.

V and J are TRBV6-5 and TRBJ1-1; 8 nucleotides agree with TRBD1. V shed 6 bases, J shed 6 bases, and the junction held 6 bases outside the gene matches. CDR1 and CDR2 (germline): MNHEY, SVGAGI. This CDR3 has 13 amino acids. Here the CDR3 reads CASSDRGGAEAFF. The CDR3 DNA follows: TGTGCCAGCAGCGACAGGGGTGGGGCTGAAGCTTTCTTT.

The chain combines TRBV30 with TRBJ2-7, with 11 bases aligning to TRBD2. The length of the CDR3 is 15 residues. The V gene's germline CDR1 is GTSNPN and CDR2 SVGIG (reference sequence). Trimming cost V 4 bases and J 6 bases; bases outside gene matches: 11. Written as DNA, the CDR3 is TGTGCCTGGACCCCTCTTAGCGGGGGGGCGGGCGAGCAGTACTTC. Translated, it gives CAWTPLSGGAGEQYF.

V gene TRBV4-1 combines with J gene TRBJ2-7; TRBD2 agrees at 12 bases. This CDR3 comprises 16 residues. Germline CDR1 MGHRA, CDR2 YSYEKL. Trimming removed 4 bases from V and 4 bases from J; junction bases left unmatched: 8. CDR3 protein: CASSLAGGLAGYEQYF. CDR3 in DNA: TGCGCCAGCAGCCTAGCCGGGGGACTAGCGGGTTACGAGCAGTACTTC.

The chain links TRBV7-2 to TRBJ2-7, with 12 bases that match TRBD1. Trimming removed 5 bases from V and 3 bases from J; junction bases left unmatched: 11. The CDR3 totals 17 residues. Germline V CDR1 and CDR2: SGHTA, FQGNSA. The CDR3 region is CASSRDRGRSSGYEQYF. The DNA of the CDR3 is TGTGCCAGCAGCCGGGACAGGGGGCGTTCGTCCGGCTACGAGCAGTACTTC.

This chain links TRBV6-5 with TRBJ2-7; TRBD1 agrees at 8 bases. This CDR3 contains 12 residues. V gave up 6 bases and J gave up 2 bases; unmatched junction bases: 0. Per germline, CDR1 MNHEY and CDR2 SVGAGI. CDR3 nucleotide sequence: TGTGCCAGCAGGACAGGGGCCTACGAGCAGTACTTC. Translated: CASRTGAYEQYF.

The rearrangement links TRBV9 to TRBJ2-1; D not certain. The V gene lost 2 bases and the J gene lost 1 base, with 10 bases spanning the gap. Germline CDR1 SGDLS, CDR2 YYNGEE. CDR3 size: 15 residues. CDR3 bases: TGTGCCAGCAGCGTTAGACCGGAGTCCTACAATGAGCAGTTCTTC. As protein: CASSVRPESYNEQFF.